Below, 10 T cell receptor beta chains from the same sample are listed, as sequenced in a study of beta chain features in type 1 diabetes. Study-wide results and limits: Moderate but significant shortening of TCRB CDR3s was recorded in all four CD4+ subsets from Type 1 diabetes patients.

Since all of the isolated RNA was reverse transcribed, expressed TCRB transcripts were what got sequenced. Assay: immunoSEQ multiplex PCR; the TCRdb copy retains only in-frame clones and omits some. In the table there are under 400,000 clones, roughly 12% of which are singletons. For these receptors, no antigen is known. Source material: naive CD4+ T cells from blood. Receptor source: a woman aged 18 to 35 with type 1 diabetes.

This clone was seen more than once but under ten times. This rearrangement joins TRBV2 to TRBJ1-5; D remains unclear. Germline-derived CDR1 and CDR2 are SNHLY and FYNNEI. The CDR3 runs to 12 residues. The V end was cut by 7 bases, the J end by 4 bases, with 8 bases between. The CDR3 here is CASTRGNQPQHF. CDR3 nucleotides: TGTGCCAGCACCCGAGGGAATCAGCCCCAGCATTTT.

The DNA for the CDR3 is TGTGCCAGCAGCTTCAGGGGCGAGGAGACCCAGTACTTC. Protein product: CASSFRGEETQYF. The chain recombines TRBV5-4 with TRBJ2-5; D might be TRBD1 (6 bases). Germline lookup yields CDR1 SGHNT and CDR2 YYREEE (reference sequence). Trimming pared 2 bases from V and 5 bases from J, leaving 10 bases between. CDR3 size: 13 residues.

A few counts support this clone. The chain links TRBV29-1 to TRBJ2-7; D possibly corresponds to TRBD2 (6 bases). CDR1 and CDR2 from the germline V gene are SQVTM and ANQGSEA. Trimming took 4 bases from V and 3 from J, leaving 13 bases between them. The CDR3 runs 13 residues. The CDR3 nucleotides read TGCAGCGTTGCGGGACTGACGGTCTACGAGCAGTACTTC. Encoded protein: CSVAGLTVYEQYF.

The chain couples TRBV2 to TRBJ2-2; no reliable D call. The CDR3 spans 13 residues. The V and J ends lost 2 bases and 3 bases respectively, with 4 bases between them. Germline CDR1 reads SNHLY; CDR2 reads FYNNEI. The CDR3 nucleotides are TGTGCCAGCAGTGAATCTTACACCGGGGAGCTGTTTTTT. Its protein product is CASSESYTGELFF.

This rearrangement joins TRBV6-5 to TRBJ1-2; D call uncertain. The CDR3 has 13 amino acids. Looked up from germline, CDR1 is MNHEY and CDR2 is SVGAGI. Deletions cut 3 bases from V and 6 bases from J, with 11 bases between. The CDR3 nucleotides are TGTGCCAGCAGTTATAGCTACCTTGATGGCTACACCTTC. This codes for CASSYSYLDGYTF.

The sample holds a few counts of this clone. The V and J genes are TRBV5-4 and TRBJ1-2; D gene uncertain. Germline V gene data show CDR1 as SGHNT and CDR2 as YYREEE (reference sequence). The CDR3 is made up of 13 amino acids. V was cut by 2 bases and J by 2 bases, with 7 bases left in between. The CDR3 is CASSFPQNYGYTF. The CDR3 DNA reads TGTGCCAGCAGCTTCCCACAGAACTATGGCTACACCTTC.

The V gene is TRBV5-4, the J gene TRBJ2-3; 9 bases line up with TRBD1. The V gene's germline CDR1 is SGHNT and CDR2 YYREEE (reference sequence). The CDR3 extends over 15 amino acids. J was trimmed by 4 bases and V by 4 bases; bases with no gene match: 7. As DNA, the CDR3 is TGTGCCAGCAGCCCCGGACAGGGGCTCCCAGATACGCAGTATTTT. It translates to CASSPGQGLPDTQYF.

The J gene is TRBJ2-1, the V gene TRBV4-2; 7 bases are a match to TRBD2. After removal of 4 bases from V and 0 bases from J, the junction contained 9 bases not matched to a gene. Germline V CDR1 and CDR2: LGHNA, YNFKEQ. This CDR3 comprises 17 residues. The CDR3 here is CASSRPSGTSSYNEQFF. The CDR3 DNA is TGTGCCAGCAGCCGTCCCAGCGGGACGAGCTCCTACAATGAGCAGTTCTTC.

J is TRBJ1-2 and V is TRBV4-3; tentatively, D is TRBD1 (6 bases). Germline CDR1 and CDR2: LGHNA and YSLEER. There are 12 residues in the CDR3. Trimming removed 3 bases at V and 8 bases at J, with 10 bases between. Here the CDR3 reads CASSQGAGGYTF. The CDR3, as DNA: TGCGCCAGCAGCCAGGGGGCTGGGGGCTACACCTTC.

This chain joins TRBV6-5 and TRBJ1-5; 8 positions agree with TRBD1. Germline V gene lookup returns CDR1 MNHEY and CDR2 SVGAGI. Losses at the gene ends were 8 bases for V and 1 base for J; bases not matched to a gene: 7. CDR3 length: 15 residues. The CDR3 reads CASRKRQGSNQPQHF. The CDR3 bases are TGTGCCAGCCGAAAACGACAGGGGAGCAATCAGCCCCAGCATTTT.